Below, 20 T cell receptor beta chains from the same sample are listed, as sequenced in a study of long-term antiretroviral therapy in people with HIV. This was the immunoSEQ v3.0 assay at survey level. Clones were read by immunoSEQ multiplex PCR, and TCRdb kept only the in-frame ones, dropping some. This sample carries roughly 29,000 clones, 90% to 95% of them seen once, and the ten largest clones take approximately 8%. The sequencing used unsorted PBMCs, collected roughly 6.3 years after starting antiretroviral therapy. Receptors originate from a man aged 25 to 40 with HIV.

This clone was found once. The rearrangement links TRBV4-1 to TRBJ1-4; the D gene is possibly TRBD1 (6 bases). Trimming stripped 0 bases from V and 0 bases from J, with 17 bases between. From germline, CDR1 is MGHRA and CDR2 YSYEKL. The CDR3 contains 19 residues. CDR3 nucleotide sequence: TGCGCCAGCAGCCAAGATTGGACAGTTACCCCTGCAACTAATGAAAAACTGTTTTTT. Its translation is CASSQDWTVTPATNEKLFF.

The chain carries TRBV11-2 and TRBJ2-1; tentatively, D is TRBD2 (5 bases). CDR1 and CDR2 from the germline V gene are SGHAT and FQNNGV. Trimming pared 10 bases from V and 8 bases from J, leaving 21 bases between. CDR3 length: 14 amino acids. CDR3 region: CATLAGTRSHEQFF. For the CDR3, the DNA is TGTGCCACCCTGGCGGGCACCCGGTCGCATGAGCAGTTCTTC.

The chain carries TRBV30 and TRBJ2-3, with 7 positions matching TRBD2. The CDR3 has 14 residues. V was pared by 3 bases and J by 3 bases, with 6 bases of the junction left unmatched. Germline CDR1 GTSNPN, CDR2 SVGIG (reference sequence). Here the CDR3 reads CAWRASGSTDTQYF. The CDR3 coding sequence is TGTGCCTGGAGGGCTAGCGGATCTACAGATACGCAGTATTTT.

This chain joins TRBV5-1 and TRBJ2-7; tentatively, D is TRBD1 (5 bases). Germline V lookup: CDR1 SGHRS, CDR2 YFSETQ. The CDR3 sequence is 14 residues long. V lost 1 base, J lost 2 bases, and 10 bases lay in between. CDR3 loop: CASSLQGSTYEQYF. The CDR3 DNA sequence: TGCGCCAGCAGCTTGCAGGGATCTACCTACGAGCAGTACTTC.

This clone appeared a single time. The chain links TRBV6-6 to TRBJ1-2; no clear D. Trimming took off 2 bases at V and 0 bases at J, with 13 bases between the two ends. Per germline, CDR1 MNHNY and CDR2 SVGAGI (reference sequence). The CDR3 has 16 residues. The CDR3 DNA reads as TGTGCCAGCAGTTACCCCCGTCGGGGATCTAACTATGGCTACACCTTC. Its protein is CASSYPRRGSNYGYTF.

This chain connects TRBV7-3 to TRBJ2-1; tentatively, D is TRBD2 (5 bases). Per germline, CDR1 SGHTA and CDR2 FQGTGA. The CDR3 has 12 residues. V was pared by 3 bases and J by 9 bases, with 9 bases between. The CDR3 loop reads CASSFPAGEQFF. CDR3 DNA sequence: TGTGCCAGCAGCTTCCCGGCGGGTGAGCAGTTCTTC.

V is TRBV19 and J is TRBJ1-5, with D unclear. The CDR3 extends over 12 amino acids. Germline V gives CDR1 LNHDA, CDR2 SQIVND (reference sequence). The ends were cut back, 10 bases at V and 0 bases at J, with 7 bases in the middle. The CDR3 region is CATRPSNQPQHF. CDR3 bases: TGTGCCACCCGCCCTAGCAATCAGCCCCAGCATTTT.

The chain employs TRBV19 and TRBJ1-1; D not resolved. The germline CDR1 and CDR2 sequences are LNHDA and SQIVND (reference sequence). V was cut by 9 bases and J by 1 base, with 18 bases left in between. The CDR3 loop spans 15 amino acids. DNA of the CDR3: TGTGCCAGCAAGAAAACCCGGGATAAGAACACTGAAGCTTTCTTT. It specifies CASKKTRDKNTEAFF.

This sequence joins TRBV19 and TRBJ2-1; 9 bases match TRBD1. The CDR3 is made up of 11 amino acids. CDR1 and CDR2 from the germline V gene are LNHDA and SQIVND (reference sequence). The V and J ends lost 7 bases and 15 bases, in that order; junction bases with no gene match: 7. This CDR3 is CASNSGQGAFF. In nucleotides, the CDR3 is TGTGCCAGTAATTCGGGACAGGGAGCGTTCTTC. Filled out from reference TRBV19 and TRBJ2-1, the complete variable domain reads DGGITQSPKYLFRKEGQNVTLSCEQNLNHDAMYWYRQDPGQGLRLIYYSQIVNDFQKGDIAEGYSVSREKKESFPLTVTSAQKNPTAFYLCASNSGQGAFFGPGTRLTVL.

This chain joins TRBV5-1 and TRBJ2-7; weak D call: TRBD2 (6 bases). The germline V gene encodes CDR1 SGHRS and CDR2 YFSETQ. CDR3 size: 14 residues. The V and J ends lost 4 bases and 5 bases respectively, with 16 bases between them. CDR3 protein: CASSPGEGGDEQYF. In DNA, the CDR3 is TGCGCCAGCAGCCCGGGTGAGGGCGGGGACGAGCAGTACTTC.

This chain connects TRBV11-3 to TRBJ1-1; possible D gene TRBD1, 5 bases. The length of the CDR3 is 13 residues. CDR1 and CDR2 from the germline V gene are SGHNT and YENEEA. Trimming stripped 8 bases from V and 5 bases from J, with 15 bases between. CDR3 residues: CASGRAGYTEAFF. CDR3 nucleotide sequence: TGTGCCAGCGGGAGGGCAGGGTATACTGAAGCTTTCTTT.

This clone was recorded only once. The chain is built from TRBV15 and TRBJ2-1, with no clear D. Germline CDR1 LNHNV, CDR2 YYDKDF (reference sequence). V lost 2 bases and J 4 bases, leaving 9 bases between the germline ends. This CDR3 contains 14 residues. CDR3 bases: TGTGCCACCAGCAGATTATCACAGTACAATGAGCAGTTCTTC. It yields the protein CATSRLSQYNEQFF. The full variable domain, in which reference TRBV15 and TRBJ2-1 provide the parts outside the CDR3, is DAMVIQNPRYQVTQFGKPVTLSCSQTLNHNVMYWYQQKSSQAPKLLFHYYDKDFNNEADTPDNFQSRRPNTSFCFLDIRSPGLGDTAMYLCATSRLSQYNEQFFGPGTRLTVL.

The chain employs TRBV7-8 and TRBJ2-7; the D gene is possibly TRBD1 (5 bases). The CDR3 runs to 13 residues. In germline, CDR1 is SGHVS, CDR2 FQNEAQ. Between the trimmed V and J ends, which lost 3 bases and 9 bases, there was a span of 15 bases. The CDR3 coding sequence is TGTGCCAGCAGCTTGACAGTGCCGACGGGGCAGTACTTC. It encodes CASSLTVPTGQYF.

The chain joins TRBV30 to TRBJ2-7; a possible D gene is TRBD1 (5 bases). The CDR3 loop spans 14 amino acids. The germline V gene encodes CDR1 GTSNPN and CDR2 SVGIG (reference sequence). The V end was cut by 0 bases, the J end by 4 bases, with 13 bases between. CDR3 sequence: CAWSVLGVSYEQYF. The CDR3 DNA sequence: TGTGCCTGGAGTGTATTAGGGGTCTCGTACGAGCAGTACTTC.

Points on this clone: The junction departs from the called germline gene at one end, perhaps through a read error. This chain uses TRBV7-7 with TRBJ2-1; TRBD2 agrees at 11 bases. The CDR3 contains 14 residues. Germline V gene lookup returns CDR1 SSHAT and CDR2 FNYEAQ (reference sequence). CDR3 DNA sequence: TGTGCTAGCAGCCAAGATAGCGGGAGGGGTGAGCAGTTCTTC. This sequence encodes CASSQDSGRGEQFF.

The DNA for the CDR3 is TGTGCCAGCAGCCCCCCCGGCGGCGCAGAGACCCAGTACTTC. Its protein is CASSPPGGAETQYF. The V gene is TRBV6-6, the J gene TRBJ2-5; D is unresolved. The ends were cut back, 6 bases at V and 4 bases at J, with 15 bases in the middle. The germline CDR1 and CDR2 sequences are MNHNY and SVGAGI (reference sequence). The CDR3 is made up of 14 amino acids.

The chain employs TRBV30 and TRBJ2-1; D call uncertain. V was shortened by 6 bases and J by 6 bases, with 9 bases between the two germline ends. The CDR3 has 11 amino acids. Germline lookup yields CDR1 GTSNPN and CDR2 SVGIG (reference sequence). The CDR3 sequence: CACHPGNEQFF. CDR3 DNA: TGTGCCTGCCACCCAGGCAATGAGCAGTTCTTC.

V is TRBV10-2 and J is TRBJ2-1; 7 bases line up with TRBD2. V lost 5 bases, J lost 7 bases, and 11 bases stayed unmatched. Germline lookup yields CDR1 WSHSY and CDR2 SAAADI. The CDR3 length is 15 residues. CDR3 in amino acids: CASSPSGQGGNEQFF. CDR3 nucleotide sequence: TGCGCCAGCAGTCCCTCGGGGCAGGGAGGGAATGAGCAGTTCTTC.

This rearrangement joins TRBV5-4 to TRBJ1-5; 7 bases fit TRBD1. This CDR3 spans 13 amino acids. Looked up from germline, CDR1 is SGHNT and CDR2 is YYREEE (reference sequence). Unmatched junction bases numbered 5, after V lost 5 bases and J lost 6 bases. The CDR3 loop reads CASSTGVGQPQHF. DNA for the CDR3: TGTGCCAGCAGTACAGGGGTGGGTCAGCCCCAGCATTTT.

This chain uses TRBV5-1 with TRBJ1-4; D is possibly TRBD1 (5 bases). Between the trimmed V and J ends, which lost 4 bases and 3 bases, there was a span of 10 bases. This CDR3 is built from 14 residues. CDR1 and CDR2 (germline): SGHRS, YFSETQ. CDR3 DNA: TGCGCCAGCAGCCCGGGACCTCCTAATGAAAAACTGTTTTTT. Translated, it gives CASSPGPPNEKLFF.